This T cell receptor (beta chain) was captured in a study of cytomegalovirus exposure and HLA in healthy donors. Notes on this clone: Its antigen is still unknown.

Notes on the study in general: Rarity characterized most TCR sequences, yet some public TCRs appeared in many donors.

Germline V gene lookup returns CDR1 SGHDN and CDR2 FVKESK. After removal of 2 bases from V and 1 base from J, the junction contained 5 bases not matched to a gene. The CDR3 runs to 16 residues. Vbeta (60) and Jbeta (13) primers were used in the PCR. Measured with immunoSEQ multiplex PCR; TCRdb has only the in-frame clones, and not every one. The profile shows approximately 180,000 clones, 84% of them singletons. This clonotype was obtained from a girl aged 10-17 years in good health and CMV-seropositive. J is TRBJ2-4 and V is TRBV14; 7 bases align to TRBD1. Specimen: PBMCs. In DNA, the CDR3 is TGTGCCAGCAGCCAATTTAAGACAGGGGCCAAAAACATTCAGTACTTC. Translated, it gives CASSQFKTGAKNIQYF.